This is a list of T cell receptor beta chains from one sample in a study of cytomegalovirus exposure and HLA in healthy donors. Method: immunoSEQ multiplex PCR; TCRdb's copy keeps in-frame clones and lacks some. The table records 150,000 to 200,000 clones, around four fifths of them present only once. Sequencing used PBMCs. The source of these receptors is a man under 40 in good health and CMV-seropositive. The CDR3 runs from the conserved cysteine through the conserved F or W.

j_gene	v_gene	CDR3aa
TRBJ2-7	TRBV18	CASSPGQGSYEQYF
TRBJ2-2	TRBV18	CASSPPMGRGLFF
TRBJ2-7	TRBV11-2	CASRGGQGQGYEQYF
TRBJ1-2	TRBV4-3	CASSQEGYDGTGRYGYTF
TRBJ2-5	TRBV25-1	CASSKRNQGEETQYF
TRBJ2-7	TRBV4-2	CASSQLSGGLSYEQYF
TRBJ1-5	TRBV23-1	CASSGGSLNQPQHF
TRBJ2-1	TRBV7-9	CASSFGSPEQFF
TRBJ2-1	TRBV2	CASSASGRHNFDEQFF
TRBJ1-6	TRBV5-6	CASTRDSNSPLHF
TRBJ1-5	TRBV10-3	CAIQGQGGQPQHF
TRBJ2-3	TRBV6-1	CASSETSGGLSTDTQYF
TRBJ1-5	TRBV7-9	CASSTDQQGPNQPQHF
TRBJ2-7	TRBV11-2	CASSPGQGTHEQYF